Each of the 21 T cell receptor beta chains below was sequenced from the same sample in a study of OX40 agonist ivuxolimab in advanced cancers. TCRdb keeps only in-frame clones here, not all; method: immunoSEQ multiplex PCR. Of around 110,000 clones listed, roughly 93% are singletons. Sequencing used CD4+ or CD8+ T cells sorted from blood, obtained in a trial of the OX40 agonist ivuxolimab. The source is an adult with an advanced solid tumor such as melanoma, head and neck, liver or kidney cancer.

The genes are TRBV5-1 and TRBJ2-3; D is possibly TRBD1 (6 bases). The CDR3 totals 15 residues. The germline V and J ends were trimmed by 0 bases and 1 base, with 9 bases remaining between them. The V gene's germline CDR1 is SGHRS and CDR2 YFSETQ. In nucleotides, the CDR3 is TGCGCCAGCAGCTTGGAAGGGGGTGGCACAGATACGCAGTATTTT. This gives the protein CASSLEGGGTDTQYF.

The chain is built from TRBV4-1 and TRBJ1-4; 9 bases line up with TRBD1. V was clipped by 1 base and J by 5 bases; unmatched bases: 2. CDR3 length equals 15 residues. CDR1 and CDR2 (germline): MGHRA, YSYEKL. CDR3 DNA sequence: TGCGCCAGCAGCCAAGTCGGGACAGGGAATGAAAAACTGTTTTTT. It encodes CASSQVGTGNEKLFF.

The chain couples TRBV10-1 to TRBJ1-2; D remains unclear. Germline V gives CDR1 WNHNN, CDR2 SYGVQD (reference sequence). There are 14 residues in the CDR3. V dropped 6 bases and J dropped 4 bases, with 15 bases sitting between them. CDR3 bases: TGCGCCAGCAGCCCCGGTGGGATTGGCTATGGCTACACCTTC. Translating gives CASSPGGIGYGYTF.

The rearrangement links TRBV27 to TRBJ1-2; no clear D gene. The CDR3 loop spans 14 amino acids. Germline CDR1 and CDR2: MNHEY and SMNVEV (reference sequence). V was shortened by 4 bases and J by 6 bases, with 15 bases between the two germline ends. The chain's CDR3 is CASSSPRRLDGYTF. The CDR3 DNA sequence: TGTGCCAGCAGTTCCCCGAGGAGGTTGGATGGCTACACCTTC.

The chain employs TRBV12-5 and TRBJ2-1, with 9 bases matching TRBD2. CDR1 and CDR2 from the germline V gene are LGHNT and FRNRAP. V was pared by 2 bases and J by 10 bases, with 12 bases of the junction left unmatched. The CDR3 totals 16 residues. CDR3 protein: CASGLPNPLAGAEQFF. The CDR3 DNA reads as TGTGCTAGTGGTTTGCCTAACCCCTTAGCGGGGGCCGAGCAGTTCTTC.

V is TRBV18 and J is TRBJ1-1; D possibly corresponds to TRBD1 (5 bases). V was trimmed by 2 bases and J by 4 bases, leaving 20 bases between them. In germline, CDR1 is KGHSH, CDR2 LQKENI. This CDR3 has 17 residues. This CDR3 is CASSPYSGSGALTEAFF. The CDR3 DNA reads TGTGCCAGCTCACCATATAGTGGAAGTGGGGCGCTCACTGAAGCTTTCTTT.

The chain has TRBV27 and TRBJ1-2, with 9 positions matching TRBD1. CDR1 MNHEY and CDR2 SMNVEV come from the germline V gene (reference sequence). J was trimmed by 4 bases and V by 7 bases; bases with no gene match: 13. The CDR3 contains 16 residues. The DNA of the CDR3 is TGTGCCAGCACCTCCTCGGGGACAGGGCCTTTCTATGGCTACACCTTC. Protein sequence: CASTSSGTGPFYGYTF.

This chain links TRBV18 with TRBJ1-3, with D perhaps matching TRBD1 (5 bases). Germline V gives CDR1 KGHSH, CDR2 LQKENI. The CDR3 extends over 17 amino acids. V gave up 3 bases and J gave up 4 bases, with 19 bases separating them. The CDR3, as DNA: TGTGCCAGCTCACCGAGGGACGTGAGGGGCAGCGGAAACACCATATATTTT. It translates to CASSPRDVRGSGNTIYF.

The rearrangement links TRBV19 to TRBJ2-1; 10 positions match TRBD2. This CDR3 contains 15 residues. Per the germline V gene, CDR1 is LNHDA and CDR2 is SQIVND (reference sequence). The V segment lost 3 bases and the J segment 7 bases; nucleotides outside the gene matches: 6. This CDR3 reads CASSMSKTSGNEQFF. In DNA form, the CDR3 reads TGTGCCAGTAGTATGTCGAAGACTAGCGGGAATGAGCAGTTCTTC.

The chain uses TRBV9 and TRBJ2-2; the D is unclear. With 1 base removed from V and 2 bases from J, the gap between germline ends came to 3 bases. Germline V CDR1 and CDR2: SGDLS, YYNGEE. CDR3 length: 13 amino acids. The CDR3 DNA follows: TGTGCCAGCAGCGTAAGCAACACCGGGGAGCTGTTTTTT. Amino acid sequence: CASSVSNTGELFF.

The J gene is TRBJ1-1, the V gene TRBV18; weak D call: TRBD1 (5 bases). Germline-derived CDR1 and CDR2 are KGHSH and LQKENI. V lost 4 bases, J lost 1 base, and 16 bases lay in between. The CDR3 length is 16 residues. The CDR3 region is CASSLLQPGGNTEAFF. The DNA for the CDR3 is TGTGCCAGCTCACTCCTCCAACCGGGGGGGAACACTGAAGCTTTCTTT.

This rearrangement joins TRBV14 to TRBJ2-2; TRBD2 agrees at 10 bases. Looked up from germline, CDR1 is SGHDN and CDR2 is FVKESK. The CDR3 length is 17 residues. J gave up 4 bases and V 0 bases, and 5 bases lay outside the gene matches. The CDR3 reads CASSQEGLAATTGELFF. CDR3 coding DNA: TGTGCCAGCAGCCAAGAAGGACTAGCGGCAACCACCGGGGAGCTGTTTTTT.

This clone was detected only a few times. This CDR3 is CSGIMNTEAFF. The CDR3, as DNA: TGCAGTGGGATCATGAACACTGAAGCTTTCTTT. The chain carries TRBV20-1 and TRBJ1-1, with D unresolved. The ends were cut back, 7 bases at V and 0 bases at J, with 6 bases in the middle. Per germline, CDR1 DFQATT and CDR2 SNEGSKA (reference sequence). CDR3 length equals 11 residues.

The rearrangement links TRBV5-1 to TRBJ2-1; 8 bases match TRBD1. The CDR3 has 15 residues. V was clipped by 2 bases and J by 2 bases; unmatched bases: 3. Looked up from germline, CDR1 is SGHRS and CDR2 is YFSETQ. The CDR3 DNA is TGCGCCAGCAGCTTTACAGGGGGGACCTACAATGAGCAGTTCTTC. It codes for CASSFTGGTYNEQFF.

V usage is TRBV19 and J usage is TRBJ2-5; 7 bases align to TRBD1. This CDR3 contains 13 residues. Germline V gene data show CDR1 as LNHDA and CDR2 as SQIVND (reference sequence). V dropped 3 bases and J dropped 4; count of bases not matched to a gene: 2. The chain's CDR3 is CASSIRQGETQYF. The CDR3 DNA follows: TGTGCCAGTAGTATCCGACAGGGAGAGACCCAGTACTTC.

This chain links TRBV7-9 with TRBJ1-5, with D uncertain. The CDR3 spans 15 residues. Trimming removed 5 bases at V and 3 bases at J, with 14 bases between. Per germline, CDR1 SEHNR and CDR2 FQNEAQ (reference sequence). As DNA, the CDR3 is TGTGCCAGCAGCCCGGAGGGCGGGTACAATCAGCCCCAGCATTTT. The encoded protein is CASSPEGGYNQPQHF.

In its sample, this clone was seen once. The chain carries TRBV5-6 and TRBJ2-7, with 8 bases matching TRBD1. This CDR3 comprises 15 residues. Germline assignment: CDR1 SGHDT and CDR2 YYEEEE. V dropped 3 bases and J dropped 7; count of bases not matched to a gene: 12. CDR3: CASSSDRANRWEQYF. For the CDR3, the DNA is TGTGCCAGCAGCTCGGACAGGGCAAACAGATGGGAGCAGTACTTC.

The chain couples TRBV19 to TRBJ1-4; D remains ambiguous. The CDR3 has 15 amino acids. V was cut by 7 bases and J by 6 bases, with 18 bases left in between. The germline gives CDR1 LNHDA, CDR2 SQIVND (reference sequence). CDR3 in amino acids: CASKSPVVGYEKLFF. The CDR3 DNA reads TGTGCCAGTAAAAGTCCAGTAGTTGGGTATGAAAAACTGTTTTTT. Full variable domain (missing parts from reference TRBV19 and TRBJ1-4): DGGITQSPKYLFRKEGQNVTLSCEQNLNHDAMYWYRQDPGQGLRLIYYSQIVNDFQKGDIAEGYSVSREKKESFPLTVTSAQKNPTAFYLCASKSPVVGYEKLFFGSGTQLSVL.

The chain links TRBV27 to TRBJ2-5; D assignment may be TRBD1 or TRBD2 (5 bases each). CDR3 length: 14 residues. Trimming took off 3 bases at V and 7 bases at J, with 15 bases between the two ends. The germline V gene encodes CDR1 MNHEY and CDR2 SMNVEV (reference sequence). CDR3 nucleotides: TGTGCCAGCAGTTTGTCAGCCCGAGGGGCGACCCAGTACTTC. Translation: CASSLSARGATQYF.

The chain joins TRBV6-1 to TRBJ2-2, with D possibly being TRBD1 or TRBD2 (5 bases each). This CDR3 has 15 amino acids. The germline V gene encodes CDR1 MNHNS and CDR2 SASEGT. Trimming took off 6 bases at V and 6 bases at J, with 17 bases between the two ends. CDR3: CASSLARGDAGELFF. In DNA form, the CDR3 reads TGTGCCAGCAGCTTAGCGCGAGGGGACGCCGGGGAGCTGTTTTTT.

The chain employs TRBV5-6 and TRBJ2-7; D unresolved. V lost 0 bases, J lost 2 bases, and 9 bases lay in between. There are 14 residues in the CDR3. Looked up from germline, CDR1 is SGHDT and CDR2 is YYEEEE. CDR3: CASSLVGPTYEQYF. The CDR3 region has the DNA TGTGCCAGCAGCTTGGTAGGCCCAACCTACGAGCAGTACTTC.